These 31 T cell receptor beta chains originate from one sample sequenced in a study of technical replicates of blood from several donors. Assay: immunoSEQ multiplex PCR; the TCRdb copy retains only in-frame clones and omits some. Here the sample spans some 60,000 clones, approximately 87% being singletons. Material for sequencing was PBMCs. Receptor source: a human donor in good health. Some clones in this sample may be carry-over from other donors' samples.

This rearrangement joins TRBV18 to TRBJ2-7; 7 bases align to TRBD2. The CDR3 covers 15 residues. Per the germline V gene, CDR1 is KGHSH and CDR2 is LQKENI. The V and J ends lost 2 bases and 4 bases, in that order; junction bases with no gene match: 8. The CDR3 spells CASSPKAGDWYEQYF. The CDR3 nucleotides are TGTGCCAGCTCACCAAAGGCGGGAGATTGGTACGAGCAGTACTTC.

The V gene is TRBV6-5, the J gene TRBJ1-1, with TRBD1 as a possible D gene (6 bases). The CDR3 has 13 residues. The V gene's germline CDR1 is MNHEY and CDR2 SVGAGI. V lost 0 bases to trimming and J lost 8 bases, with 10 bases between them. CDR3 in amino acids: CASSYSITGEAFF. CDR3 bases: TGTGCCAGCAGTTACTCGATCACAGGGGAAGCTTTCTTT.

The chain has TRBV7-3 and TRBJ2-3; 8 nucleotides agree with TRBD2. The V and J ends lost 0 bases and 4 bases, in that order; junction bases with no gene match: 3. From germline, CDR1 is SGHTA and CDR2 FQGTGA. The CDR3 loop spans 15 amino acids. The CDR3 DNA reads as TGTGCCAGCAGCTTAACTCCGGGGGGGTCAGATACGCAGTATTTT. This gives the protein CASSLTPGGSDTQYF. The complete variable domain, with remaining parts taken from reference TRBV7-3 and TRBJ2-3, reads GAGVSQTPSNKVTEKGKYVELRCDPISGHTALYWYRQSLGQGPEFLIYFQGTGAADDSGLPNDRFFAVRPEGSVSTLKIQRTERGDSAVYLCASSLTPGGSDTQYFGPGTRLTVL.

There are a few counts of this clone. V and J are TRBV6-5 and TRBJ1-2; 7 bases line up with TRBD1. The CDR3 sequence is 14 residues long. CDR1 and CDR2 from the germline V gene are MNHEY and SVGAGI. V trimming: 9 bases; J trimming: 1 base; junction bases outside the gene matches: 8. The CDR3 DNA reads TGTGCCAGTAGACAGACAGGGAGTAACTATGGCTACACCTTC. It translates to CASRQTGSNYGYTF.

This rearrangement joins TRBV5-5 to TRBJ1-1; no definite D call. Germline V gene lookup returns CDR1 SGHKS and CDR2 YYEKEE (reference sequence). The length of the CDR3 is 12 residues. V was clipped by 0 bases and J by 6 bases, with 6 bases between them. The CDR3 DNA sequence: TGTGCCAGCAGCTTGGACGCAGCTGAAGCTTTCTTT. It encodes CASSLDAAEAFF.

The chain employs TRBV30 and TRBJ2-7; the D gene is possibly TRBD1 (6 bases). The CDR3 covers 13 residues. Germline V lookup: CDR1 GTSNPN, CDR2 SVGIG (reference sequence). Trimming removed 4 bases from V and 2 bases from J, with 12 bases in between. DNA of the CDR3: TGTGCCTGGAACCAGGGGCCTGCCTACGAGCAGTACTTC. Protein: CAWNQGPAYEQYF.

Only one count was recorded for this clone. The chain is built from TRBV11-2 and TRBJ1-2; 10 bases match TRBD1. V gave up 7 bases and J gave up 8 bases; unmatched junction bases: 10. Germline CDR1 and CDR2: SGHAT and FQNNGV. The CDR3 runs to 14 residues. The CDR3 here is CASTRDRGSWGYTF. The CDR3 DNA follows: TGTGCCAGCACCAGGGACAGGGGATCTTGGGGCTACACCTTC.

V usage is TRBV7-8 and J usage is TRBJ2-5; TRBD1 is a possible D gene (6 bases). The germline V and J ends were trimmed by 6 bases and 2 bases, with 19 bases remaining between them. The CDR3 has 16 residues. Looked up from germline, CDR1 is SGHVS and CDR2 is FQNEAQ. The CDR3 DNA reads as TGTGCCAGCAGGTGGGCCAGGGGTTACGGGCAAGAGACCCAGTACTTC. Its protein product is CASRWARGYGQETQYF.

This clone was seen once. Here the CDR3 reads CASSLGDSNYGYTF. For the CDR3, the DNA is TGTGCCAGCAGCTTAGGGGACAGTAACTATGGCTACACCTTC. The J gene is TRBJ1-2, the V gene TRBV7-3; 7 nucleotides agree with TRBD1. Germline CDR1 SGHTA, CDR2 FQGTGA. Trimming cost V 2 bases and J 1 base; bases outside gene matches: 1. The length of the CDR3 is 14 residues. Based on the CDR3 plus reference TRBV7-3 and TRBJ1-2, the full variable domain is GAGVSQTPSNKVTEKGKYVELRCDPISGHTALYWYRQSLGQGPEFLIYFQGTGAADDSGLPNDRFFAVRPEGSVSTLKIQRTERGDSAVYLCASSLGDSNYGYTFGSGTRLTVV.

The rearrangement links TRBV5-6 to TRBJ1-6, with 8 nucleotides matching TRBD1. Looked up from germline, CDR1 is SGHDT and CDR2 is YYEEEE. The trim removed 0 bases at V and 8 bases at J, leaving 7 bases unmatched. This CDR3 comprises 16 residues. The DNA of the CDR3 is TGTGCCAGCAGCTTGGGACAGGGGAGGGCATATTCACCCCTCCACTTT. Residues: CASSLGQGRAYSPLHF. Supplemented by reference TRBV5-6 and TRBJ1-6, the full variable domain reads DAGVTQSPTHLIKTRGQQVTLRCSPKSGHDTVSWYQQALGQGPQFIFQYYEEEERQRGNFPDRFSGHQFPNYSSELNVNALLLGDSALYLCASSLGQGRAYSPLHFGNGTRLTVT.

V is TRBV6-1 and J is TRBJ2-7; D uncertain. The germline V gene has CDR1 MNHNS and CDR2 SASEGT. CDR3 length equals 13 residues. Trimming took 6 bases from V and 0 from J, leaving 9 bases between them. DNA of the CDR3: TGTGCCAGCAGGCAGACAACCTCCTACGAGCAGTACTTC. Residues: CASRQTTSYEQYF.

The genes are TRBV7-9 and TRBJ1-1; D is undetermined. Trimming pared 3 bases from V and 1 base from J, leaving 9 bases between. The CDR3 has 14 residues. Per the germline V gene, CDR1 is SEHNR and CDR2 is FQNEAQ (reference sequence). The CDR3: CASSFLSPNTEAFF. The CDR3 bases are TGTGCCAGCAGCTTTTTATCCCCGAACACTGAAGCTTTCTTT.

The V call is TRBV29-1, the J call TRBJ2-7, with 8 bases that match TRBD1. V lost 1 base to trimming and J lost 7 bases; unmatched junction nucleotides: 3. This CDR3 region has 12 residues. Germline CDR1 reads SQVTM; CDR2 reads ANQGSEA. The CDR3 DNA sequence: TGCAGCGTTGAAGTGGGGACAGGTGAGCAGTACTTC. Protein product: CSVEVGTGEQYF.

This chain links TRBV7-2 with TRBJ2-3; 13 bases line up with TRBD2. The ends lost 6 bases at V and 8 bases at J; junction bases unmatched: 5. Germline V gives CDR1 SGHTA, CDR2 FQGNSA. The CDR3 covers 14 residues. CDR3 nucleotide sequence: TGTGCCAGCAGTATGGGACTAGCGGGATCTACGCAGTATTTT. This sequence encodes CASSMGLAGSTQYF.

In this sample, this clone turned up a few times. The V and J genes are TRBV11-2 and TRBJ2-7; D ambiguous. The CDR3 has 12 residues. Looked up from germline, CDR1 is SGHAT and CDR2 is FQNNGV. Trimming cost V 5 bases and J 0 bases, with 5 bases left between them. CDR3 protein: CASSTSSYEQYF. CDR3 in DNA: TGTGCCAGCAGCACCAGCTCCTACGAGCAGTACTTC.

The chain combines TRBV7-9 with TRBJ2-5, with D perhaps TRBD1 (6 bases). Trimming took off 1 base at V and 4 bases at J, with 16 bases between the two ends. There are 16 residues in the CDR3. CDR1 SEHNR and CDR2 FQNEAQ come from the germline V gene (reference sequence). The CDR3 DNA sequence: TGTGCCAGCAGCTTAGTTCAGGGGACCCGACGAGAGACCCAGTACTTC. Translated, it gives CASSLVQGTRRETQYF.

This clone was seen once. The rearrangement joins TRBV7-9 to TRBJ2-5, with no clear D. V shed 3 bases and J shed 2 bases, with 13 bases lying between them. Germline values: CDR1 SEHNR, CDR2 FQNEAQ (reference sequence). This CDR3 comprises 15 residues. CDR3 region: CASSFIPAGQETQYF. The CDR3 DNA reads as TGTGCCAGCAGCTTCATCCCGGCAGGACAAGAGACCCAGTACTTC.

The rearrangement joins TRBV27 to TRBJ1-6; D remains ambiguous. V was clipped by 6 bases and J by 10 bases, with 25 bases between them. Looked up from germline, CDR1 is MNHEY and CDR2 is SMNVEV (reference sequence). The CDR3 sequence is 17 residues long. CDR3 DNA: TGTGCCAGCAGCCCAAACCCGCCCGGTCTTGTATACTCACCCCTCCACTTT. It encodes CASSPNPPGLVYSPLHF.

The genes are TRBV5-4 and TRBJ1-3; no definite D call. The CDR3 spans 15 residues. Germline loops: CDR1 SGHNT, CDR2 YYREEE (reference sequence). With 1 base removed from V and 0 bases from J, the gap between germline ends came to 8 bases. CDR3 nucleotide sequence: TGTGCCAGCAGCTTGTCCGGGTACTCTGGAAACACCATATATTTT. This codes for CASSLSGYSGNTIYF.

The rearrangement links TRBV30 to TRBJ2-1; D is undetermined. The germline gives CDR1 GTSNPN, CDR2 SVGIG (reference sequence). Deletions cut 5 bases from V and 9 bases from J, with 14 bases between. CDR3 size: 12 residues. Here the CDR3 DNA reads TGTGCCTGGGGTGCTCGGGTGGCTGAGCAGTTCTTC. Its translation is CAWGARVAEQFF. The complete variable domain, with remaining parts taken from reference TRBV30 and TRBJ2-1, reads SQTIHQWPATLVQPVGSPLSLECTVEGTSNPNLYWYRQAAGRGLQLLFYSVGIGQISSEVPQNLSASRPQDRQFILSSKKLLLSDSGFYLCAWGARVAEQFFGPGTRLTVL.

The chain recombines TRBV5-1 with TRBJ2-1; D unresolved. Trimming left V 0 bases short and J 9 bases short, with 13 bases between. CDR3 length: 14 amino acids. The V gene's germline CDR1 is SGHRS and CDR2 YFSETQ. The DNA for the CDR3 is TGCGCCAGCAGCTTGGGGCCTCTCGATGGTGAGCAGTTCTTC. Translating it yields CASSLGPLDGEQFF.

This chain joins TRBV6-1 and TRBJ2-7; no firm D call. Deletions cut 0 bases from V and 7 bases from J, with 10 bases between. The CDR3 sequence is 13 residues long. CDR1 is MNHNS, CDR2 SASEGT, per germline. CDR3 amino acids: CASSEAAIREQYF. CDR3 in DNA: TGTGCCAGCAGTGAAGCGGCGATCAGGGAGCAGTACTTC.

V is TRBV5-1 and J is TRBJ2-6, with TRBD2 matching over 12 bases. Unmatched junction bases numbered 10, after V lost 0 bases and J lost 0 bases. The CDR3 runs 21 residues. Per the germline V gene, CDR1 is SGHRS and CDR2 is YFSETQ. CDR3 region: CASSLVTSGGFSISGANVLTF. CDR3 in DNA: TGCGCCAGCAGCTTGGTGACTAGCGGGGGTTTTTCCATCTCTGGGGCCAACGTCCTGACTTTC.

V gene TRBV29-1 combines with J gene TRBJ2-7, with D possibly being TRBD1 (6 bases). Trimming took 6 bases from V and 2 from J, leaving 14 bases between them. The CDR3 extends over 13 amino acids. Germline-derived CDR1 and CDR2 are SQVTM and ANQGSEA. Here the CDR3 DNA reads TGCAGCGTGAGGGTGACAGGAGCCTACGAGCAGTACTTC. Translated, it gives CSVRVTGAYEQYF.

In DNA, the CDR3 is TGTGCCATCAGGGGAAGGGAGCGGGAGATAACAGATACGCAGTATTTT. Translation gives CAIRGREREITDTQYF. The J gene is TRBJ2-3, the V gene TRBV10-3; 8 bases fit TRBD2. V dropped 6 bases and J dropped 3; count of bases not matched to a gene: 11. Germline V gene lookup returns CDR1 ENHRY and CDR2 SYGVKD. This CDR3 region has 16 residues.

This chain uses TRBV10-3 with TRBJ1-6, with 9 bases aligning to TRBD1. Trimming removed 11 bases from V and 9 bases from J; junction bases left unmatched: 8. CDR3 length equals 13 residues. Germline V lookup: CDR1 ENHRY, CDR2 SYGVKD. CDR3 in DNA: TGTGCCGCCAGGGGACAGGGTGGTTCACCCCTCCACTTT. Residues: CAARGQGGSPLHF.

The chain recombines TRBV30 with TRBJ1-1, with D unclear. V shed 4 bases and J shed 7 bases, with 10 bases lying between them. The germline gives CDR1 GTSNPN, CDR2 SVGIG (reference sequence). The CDR3 covers 11 residues. The CDR3 sequence: CAWTVNGEAFF. CDR3 DNA: TGTGCCTGGACCGTAAACGGTGAAGCTTTCTTT.

The chain joins TRBV10-3 to TRBJ1-2; a possible D gene is TRBD1 (6 bases). V was cut by 3 bases and J by 0 bases, with 14 bases left in between. The CDR3 spans 16 residues. Germline assignment: CDR1 ENHRY and CDR2 SYGVKD. The CDR3 here is CAISDQNRAANYGYTF. As DNA, the CDR3 is TGTGCCATCAGTGATCAAAACAGGGCAGCTAACTATGGCTACACCTTC.

CDR3 sequence: CASHREPNQPQHF. CDR3 DNA sequence: TGTGCCAGCCACAGGGAGCCCAATCAGCCCCAGCATTTT. The chain couples TRBV7-9 to TRBJ1-5, with a tentative D call TRBD1 (6 bases). Trimming took off 8 bases at V and 3 bases at J, with 11 bases between the two ends. The CDR3 has 13 residues. The germline V gene has CDR1 SEHNR and CDR2 FQNEAQ (reference sequence).

There are a few counts of this clone. The J gene is TRBJ1-5, the V gene TRBV10-2; D is perhaps TRBD1 (6 bases). Germline lookup yields CDR1 WSHSY and CDR2 SAAADI. Trimming removed 0 bases at V and 11 bases at J, with 23 bases between. The CDR3 has 17 amino acids. This CDR3 reads CASSESIFRVPSGAQHF. The CDR3 DNA reads as TGCGCCAGCAGTGAGTCGATATTCAGGGTCCCCTCAGGGGCCCAGCATTTT.

CDR3 in amino acids: CASSPGQGGQAFF. CDR3 nucleotide sequence: TGTGCCAGCAGCCCCGGACAGGGGGGGCAAGCTTTCTTT. The rearrangement links TRBV7-2 to TRBJ1-1, with 10 positions matching TRBD1. The CDR3 runs 13 residues. Germline CDR1 reads SGHTA; CDR2 reads FQGNSA. Germline trimming cut 5 bases from V and 9 bases from J; bases unmatched to any gene: 6.